The present TCR beta chain was sequenced within a study of blood T cell repertoires in COVID-19. For the study at large: The United States, Italy and Spain provided the acute and convalescent COVID-19 samples. T cells, B-cell-depleted T cells, or PBMCs supplied cDNA or gDNA.

CDR1 and CDR2 (germline): KGHSH, LQKENI. With 1 base removed from V and 3 bases from J, the gap between germline ends came to 15 bases. This CDR3 is built from 16 residues. TCRdb's copy holds only in-frame clones and misses some; the assay was immunoSEQ multiplex PCR. The sample contains roughly 100,000 clones, about 80% of which appear only once. The V and J genes are TRBV18 and TRBJ1-1; weak D call: TRBD1 (5 bases). The TCR comes from a human donor in a cohort sampled during active COVID-19. Material for sequencing was peripheral blood. CDR3 in amino acids: CASSPREGRLDTEAFF. The CDR3, as DNA: TGTGCCAGCTCACCACGGGAGGGGAGGTTGGACACTGAAGCTTTCTTT.